A single sample is the source of the 22 T cell receptor beta chains below, sequenced in a study of beta chain features in type 1 diabetes (dated 2018 in TCRdb). Library method: the immunoSEQ multiplex PCR assay. The entire isolated RNA was reverse transcribed using the High Capacity cDNA Reverse Transcription Kit, and thus expressed TCRB transcripts were sequenced. Imported from immuneACCESS, the table was reduced by TCRdb to in-frame sequences with V and J called. These copies leave out some clones; in studies compared against another copy, an unresolved V gene accounts for under half, and the cause of the remainder is not known. The sample table records about 410,000 clones; about 14% of these occur just once. Of the sample, roughly 0.04% is held by the ten largest clones. Material for sequencing was naive CD4+ T cells from blood. The cell subset or site tag for this specimen amounts to: true naive CD4+ T cells. These receptors were obtained from a young man in good health.

This rearrangement joins TRBV7-2 to TRBJ2-3, with TRBD2 matching over 8 bases. This CDR3 has 16 residues. The germline gives CDR1 SGHTA, CDR2 FQGNSA. V lost 4 bases, J lost 0 bases, and 6 bases stayed unmatched. The CDR3 reads CASSSRSGTSTDTQYF. The CDR3 nucleotides read TGTGCCAGCAGCTCCCGTAGCGGGACTAGCACAGATACGCAGTATTTT. Full variable domain (remainder filled in from reference TRBV7-2 and TRBJ2-3): GAGVSQSPSNKVTEKGKDVELRCDPISGHTALYWYRQSLGQGLEFLIYFQGNSAPDKSGLPSDRFSAERTGGSVSTLTIQRTQQEDSAVYLCASSSRSGTSTDTQYFGPGTRLTVL.

The V gene is TRBV29-1, the J gene TRBJ2-7; TRBD1 agrees at 10 bases. Germline lookup yields CDR1 SQVTM and CDR2 ANQGSEA. CDR3 size: 13 residues. The junction had 10 bases not matched to a gene; V was cut back by 7 bases and J by 7 bases. The DNA for the CDR3 is TGCAGCGGTGGGACAGGGGTCCACCAAGAGCAGTACTTC. As protein: CSGGTGVHQEQYF.

This chain links TRBV7-2 with TRBJ2-7; no clear D. CDR1 and CDR2 (germline): SGHTA, FQGNSA. Between the trimmed V and J ends, which lost 1 base and 0 bases, there was a span of 7 bases. The CDR3 loop spans 14 amino acids. The chain's CDR3 is CASSLVPGSYEQYF. The CDR3 coding sequence is TGTGCCAGCAGCTTAGTCCCGGGCTCCTACGAGCAGTACTTC.

The sample holds a few counts of this clone. The rearrangement uses TRBV5-1 and TRBJ2-4; D possibly matches TRBD1 or TRBD2 (5 bases each). Trimming shortened V by 4 bases and J by 8 bases, and 19 bases separated the two germline ends. Per the germline V gene, CDR1 is SGHRS and CDR2 is YFSETQ. This CDR3 has 15 amino acids. The CDR3 protein is CASSRGRGSADIQYF. The CDR3 coding sequence is TGCGCCAGCAGCAGGGGTCGGGGTTCAGCAGACATTCAGTACTTC. The variable domain in full, with the rest retrieved from reference TRBV5-1 and TRBJ2-4, is KAGVTQTPRYLIKTRGQQVTLSCSPISGHRSVSWYQQTPGQGLQFLFEYFSETQRNKGNFPGRFSGRQFSNSRSEMNVSTLELGDSALYLCASSRGRGSADIQYFGAGTRLSVL.

The V call is TRBV9, the J call TRBJ2-5; tentative D call: TRBD2 (5 bases). V lost 0 bases and J lost 9, with 12 bases in between. The germline V gene encodes CDR1 SGDLS and CDR2 YYNGEE. CDR3 length equals 13 residues. The CDR3, as DNA: TGTGCCAGCAGCGTAGGTGGGGAGCAGGCCCAGTACTTC. This codes for CASSVGGEQAQYF.

This clone was counted a few times. This chain connects TRBV7-9 to TRBJ2-7; D is unresolved. The germline gives CDR1 SEHNR, CDR2 FQNEAQ (reference sequence). Between the trimmed V and J ends, which lost 0 bases and 5 bases, there was a span of 8 bases. This CDR3 has 13 amino acids. In DNA form, the CDR3 reads TGTGCCAGCAGCTTAGCACAGACCCACGAGCAGTACGTC. It encodes CASSLAQTHEQYV.

A few counts support this clone. The genes are TRBV5-1 and TRBJ2-1; 12 bases fit TRBD2. This CDR3 is 16 amino acids long. Germline values: CDR1 SGHRS, CDR2 YFSETQ. The V segment lost 4 bases and the J segment 6 bases; nucleotides outside the gene matches: 8. The DNA for the CDR3 is TGCGCCAGCAGCCCGGGACTAGCGGGTGGGCGCAATGAGCAGTTCTTC. Its translation: CASSPGLAGGRNEQFF. Supplemented by reference TRBV5-1 and TRBJ2-1, the full variable domain reads KAGVTQTPRYLIKTRGQQVTLSCSPISGHRSVSWYQQTPGQGLQFLFEYFSETQRNKGNFPGRFSGRQFSNSRSEMNVSTLELGDSALYLCASSPGLAGGRNEQFFGPGTRLTVL.

As for this clone: A much more abundant neighbour one base away suggests this may be a read error. The V gene is TRBV11-2, the J gene TRBJ2-5; D gene ambiguous. The ends were cut back, 5 bases at V and 4 bases at J, with 5 bases in the middle. Germline V gene data show CDR1 as SGHAT and CDR2 as FQNNGV. The CDR3 consists of 11 residues. This chain's CDR3 is CASSQGETQYF. CDR3 bases: TGTGCCAGCAGCCAAGGAGAGACCCAGTACTTC. Complete variable domain (other parts from reference TRBV11-2 and TRBJ2-5): EAGVAQSPRYKIIEKRQSVAFWCNPISGHATLYWYQQILGQGPKLLIQFQNNGVVDDSQLPKDRFSAERLKGVDSTLKIQPAKLEDSAVYLCASSQGETQYFGPGTRLLVL.

The V gene is TRBV2, the J gene TRBJ2-7, with unresolved D. This CDR3 spans 14 amino acids. Germline assignment: CDR1 SNHLY and CDR2 FYNNEI. V lost 6 bases to trimming and J lost 2 bases, with 14 bases between them. CDR3: CASRTVHSTYEQYF. The CDR3 DNA follows: TGTGCCAGCAGGACCGTCCATAGCACCTACGAGCAGTACTTC.

This clone was found many times. The chain combines TRBV21-1 with TRBJ2-7; TRBD1 is the table's D call, not checked against the DNA. TRBV21-1 is a listed pseudogene. This CDR3 is 12 amino acids long. For the CDR3, the DNA is TGTGCCCGCCGAGAGACAGTCTACGAGCAGTACTTC. This sequence encodes CARRETVYEQYF.

This clone was seen only a few times. J is TRBJ1-6 and V is TRBV4-3; no definite D call. The CDR3 is made up of 14 amino acids. Trimming shortened V by 0 bases and J by 9 bases, and 9 bases separated the two germline ends. Germline values: CDR1 LGHNA, CDR2 YSLEER. This CDR3 is CASSQDSQASPLHF. The CDR3 DNA follows: TGCGCCAGCAGCCAAGATAGTCAAGCTTCACCCCTCCACTTT.

The table lists this clone with a few counts. Written as DNA, the CDR3 is TGTGCCAGCAGTTCTGGGGCCAACGTCCTGACTTTC. This gives the protein CASSSGANVLTF. The chain combines TRBV11-3 with TRBJ2-6; no definite D call. CDR1 and CDR2 from the germline V gene are SGHNT and YENEEA. The CDR3 has 12 amino acids. Deletions cut 6 bases from V and 1 base from J, with 1 base between.

This clone was picked up a small number of times. V and J are TRBV6-5 and TRBJ1-1; tentative D call: TRBD1 (6 bases). Trimming pared 6 bases from V and 7 bases from J, leaving 15 bases between. This CDR3 has 13 amino acids. Germline V gene data show CDR1 as MNHEY and CDR2 as SVGAGI. CDR3 nucleotide sequence: TGTGCCAGCAGAAAACAGGGTAGGGATGAAGCTTTCTTT. Translation gives CASRKQGRDEAFF.

J is TRBJ1-4 and V is TRBV4-1; perhaps TRBD1 as D (6 bases). The CDR3 extends over 15 amino acids. The V end lost 4 bases, the J end lost 6 bases, and 15 bases lay between the germline ends. Germline V lookup: CDR1 MGHRA, CDR2 YSYEKL. CDR3 DNA: TGCGCCAGCAGCCCACCCGGGGGGCCGTATGAAAAACTGTTTTTT. Amino acids: CASSPPGGPYEKLFF.

This clone has more than one count but fewer than ten. The V gene is TRBV7-2, the J gene TRBJ1-2; 10 bases are shared with TRBD1. The CDR3 runs to 16 residues. Germline lookup yields CDR1 SGHTA and CDR2 FQGNSA. V shed 4 bases and J 5 bases; nucleotides not matched to a gene: 10. The CDR3 loop reads CASSSAPVDRGYGYTF. DNA for the CDR3: TGTGCCAGCAGCTCAGCCCCTGTGGACAGGGGGTATGGCTACACCTTC.

Only a few counts were recorded for this clone. The chain couples TRBV5-1 to TRBJ2-5; 11 bases fit TRBD1. The CDR3 has 15 amino acids. The junction had 7 bases not matched to a gene; V was cut back by 4 bases and J by 5 bases. Germline CDR1 and CDR2: SGHRS and YFSETQ. The CDR3 DNA sequence: TGCGCCAGCAGCCCCGGGACAGGGGGTACGGAGACCCAGTACTTC. This codes for CASSPGTGGTETQYF.

This clone was observed a handful of times. This chain links TRBV7-9 with TRBJ2-1; 10 bases are a match to TRBD2. This CDR3 is built from 15 residues. Trimming took 5 bases from V and 1 from J; bases not matched to a gene: 2. Germline V gene sequence: CDR1 SEHNR, CDR2 FQNEAQ (reference sequence). Written as DNA, the CDR3 is TGTGCCAGCAGCCCTAGCGGGAGATCCTACAATGAGCAGTTCTTC. Amino acids: CASSPSGRSYNEQFF.

CDR3: CASSVAEPTDTQYF. The CDR3 coding sequence is TGTGCCAGCAGCGTAGCCGAGCCCACAGATACGCAGTATTTT. This chain connects TRBV9 to TRBJ2-3, with no clear D. V was clipped by 0 bases and J by 2 bases, with 7 bases between them. Germline CDR1 SGDLS, CDR2 YYNGEE. The CDR3 loop spans 14 amino acids.

This clone has only a few counts. V gene TRBV7-6 combines with J gene TRBJ2-7; unclear D gene. In germline, CDR1 is SGHVS, CDR2 FNYEAQ. Trimming took off 3 bases at V and 2 bases at J, with 8 bases between the two ends. The CDR3 extends over 13 amino acids. CDR3 amino acids: CASSFAETYEQYV. DNA for the CDR3: TGTGCCAGCAGCTTCGCGGAAACCTACGAGCAGTACGTC.

A few counts support this clone. J is TRBJ1-2 and V is TRBV29-1; TRBD1 matches 7 bases. The CDR3 runs to 18 residues. Unmatched junction bases numbered 13, after V lost 0 bases and J lost 0 bases. In germline, CDR1 is SQVTM, CDR2 ANQGSEA. CDR3 sequence reads: CSVEDLGERQGPNYGYTF. As DNA, the CDR3 is TGCAGCGTTGAAGATCTAGGGGAGAGACAGGGACCTAACTATGGCTACACCTTC. Looking up the rest from reference TRBV29-1 and TRBJ1-2 gives the full variable domain: SAVISQKPSRDICQRGTSLTIQCQVDSQVTMMFWYRQQPGQSLTLIATANQGSEATYESGFVIDKFPISRPNLTFSTLTVSNMSPEDSSIYLCSVEDLGERQGPNYGYTFGSGTRLTVV.

The chain combines TRBV7-9 with TRBJ1-4, with 7 bases aligning to TRBD1. CDR1 is SEHNR, CDR2 FQNEAQ, per germline (reference sequence). Trimming removed 4 bases from V and 10 bases from J; junction bases left unmatched: 9. The CDR3 has 14 amino acids. This CDR3 reads CASSSGAAGGKLFF. The CDR3, as DNA: TGTGCCAGCAGCTCGGGCGCGGCAGGGGGAAAACTGTTTTTT.

The sample holds a few counts of this clone. This chain links TRBV7-2 with TRBJ2-2; TRBD2 agrees at 9 bases. Germline CDR1 SGHTA, CDR2 FQGNSA. The CDR3 is made up of 16 amino acids. Trimming removed 3 bases from V and 0 bases from J; junction bases left unmatched: 2. The CDR3 DNA sequence: TGTGCCAGCAGCTTGCGACTAGCGGCGAACACCGGGGAGCTGTTTTTT. Translated: CASSLRLAANTGELFF.